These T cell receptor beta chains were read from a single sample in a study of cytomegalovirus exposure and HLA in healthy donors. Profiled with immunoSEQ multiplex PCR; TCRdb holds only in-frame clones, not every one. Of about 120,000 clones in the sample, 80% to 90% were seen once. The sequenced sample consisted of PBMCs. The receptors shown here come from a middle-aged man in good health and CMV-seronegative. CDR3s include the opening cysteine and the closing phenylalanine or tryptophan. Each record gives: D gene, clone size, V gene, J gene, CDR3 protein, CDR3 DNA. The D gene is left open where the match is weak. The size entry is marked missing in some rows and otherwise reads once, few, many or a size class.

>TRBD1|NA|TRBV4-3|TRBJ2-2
CASSQDFYGQGAGELFF
TGCGCCAGCAGCCAAGATTTTTACGGACAGGGGGCCGGGGAGCTGTTTTTT
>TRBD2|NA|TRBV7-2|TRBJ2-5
CASSLVGAGGQETQYF
TGTGCCAGCAGCTTAGTGGGTGCGGGAGGACAAGAGACCCAGTACTTC
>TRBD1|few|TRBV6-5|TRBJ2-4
CASRNDRDIQYF
TGTGCCAGCAGAAACGACAGGGACATTCAGTACTTC
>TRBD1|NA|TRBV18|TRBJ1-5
CASSQGQVGSIQHF
TGTGCCAGCTCACAAGGACAGGTTGGAAGCATTCAGCATTTT
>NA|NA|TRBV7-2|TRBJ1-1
CASSLVWQGEAFF
TGTGCCAGCAGCTTAGTCTGGCAGGGTGAAGCTTTCTTT
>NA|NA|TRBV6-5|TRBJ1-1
CASSPQGRTEAFF
TGTGCCAGCAGTCCTCAGGGTCGAACTGAAGCTTTCTTT
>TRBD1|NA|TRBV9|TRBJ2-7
CASSASSTGEHEQYF
TGTGCCAGCAGCGCTAGCTCGACAGGGGAGCACGAGCAGTACTTC
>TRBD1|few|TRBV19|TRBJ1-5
CATSGTGGYSNQPQHF
TGTGCCACCTCCGGGACAGGGGGCTATAGCAATCAGCCCCAGCATTTT
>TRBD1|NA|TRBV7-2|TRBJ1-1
CASSRVQGSEAFF
TGTGCCAGCAGCCGAGTACAGGGGTCTGAAGCTTTCTTT
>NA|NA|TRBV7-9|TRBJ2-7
CASSLDRESYEQYF
TGTGCCAGCAGCTTAGACAGGGAATCCTACGAGCAGTACTTC
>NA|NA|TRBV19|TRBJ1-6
CASSIGQGHNSPLHF
TGTGCCAGTAGTATTGGGCAGGGCCATAATTCACCCCTCCACTTT
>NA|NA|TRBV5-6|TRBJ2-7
CASSLSGSFEQYF
TGTGCCAGCAGCTTGTCTGGGAGCTTCGAGCAGTACTTC
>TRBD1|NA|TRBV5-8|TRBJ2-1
CASRPRGQIYNEQFF
TGTGCCAGCCGCCCAAGGGGACAGATATACAATGAGCAGTTCTTC
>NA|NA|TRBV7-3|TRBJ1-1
CASSLSGGRATEAFF
TGTGCCAGCAGCTTATCGGGAGGGAGGGCCACTGAAGCTTTCTTT
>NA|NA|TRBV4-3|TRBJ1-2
CASSQDSGLINYGYTF
TGCGCCAGCAGCCAAGACTCAGGGCTAATCAACTATGGCTACACCTTC
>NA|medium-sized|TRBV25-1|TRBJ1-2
CASSGPETGSYGYTF
TGTGCCAGCAGTGGGCCTGAAACAGGGTCCTATGGCTACACCTTC
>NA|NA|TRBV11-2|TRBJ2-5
CASSISGTLQETQYF
TGTGCCAGCAGCATATCCGGGACTCTACAAGAGACCCAGTACTTC
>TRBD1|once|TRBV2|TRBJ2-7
CASSTGTGYYEQYF
TGTGCCAGCAGCACCGGGACAGGGTACTACGAGCAGTACTTC
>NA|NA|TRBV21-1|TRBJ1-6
CASSKAPRQENSPLHF
TGTGCCAGCAGCAAAGCACCGCGACAGGAAAATTCACCCCTCCACTTT
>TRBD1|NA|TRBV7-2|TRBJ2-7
CASSSPDRGSYEQYF
TGTGCCAGCAGCTCCCCGGACAGGGGTTCATACGAGCAGTACTTC
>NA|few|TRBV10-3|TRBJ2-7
CVAGRDTYEQYF
TGTGTCGCCGGCAGGGACACCTACGAGCAGTACTTC
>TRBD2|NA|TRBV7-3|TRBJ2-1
CASSLTGTRTYNEQFF
TGTGCCAGCAGCTTAACCGGGACTAGGACCTACAATGAGCAGTTCTTC
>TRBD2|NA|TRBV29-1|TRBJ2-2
CSVELGDPGGGGELFF
TGCAGCGTTGAATTGGGCGACCCTGGGGGGGGCGGGGAGCTGTTTTTT
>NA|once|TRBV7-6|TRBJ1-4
CASSLGVGGGEKLFF
TGTGCCAGCAGCTTGGGTGTAGGAGGAGGGGAAAAACTGTTTTTT
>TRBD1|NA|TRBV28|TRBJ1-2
CASNLQGQIYGYTF
TGTGCCAGCAATCTACAGGGACAGATCTATGGCTACACCTTC
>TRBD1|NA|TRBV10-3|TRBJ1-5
CAISETGGGNQPQHF
TGTGCCATCAGTGAAACAGGGGGTGGCAATCAGCCCCAGCATTTT
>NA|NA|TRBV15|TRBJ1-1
CATSRVSLNTEAFF
TGTGCCACCAGCAGAGTGAGTTTGAACACTGAAGCTTTCTTT
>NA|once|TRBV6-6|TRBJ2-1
CASTTGSSYNEQFF
TGTGCCAGCACCACCGGGAGCTCCTACAATGAGCAGTTCTTC
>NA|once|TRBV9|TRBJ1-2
CASSVADDKSYGYTF
TGTGCCAGCAGCGTAGCTGATGACAAAAGCTATGGCTACACCTTC
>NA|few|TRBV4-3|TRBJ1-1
CASSAQTPNTEAFF
TGCGCCAGCAGCGCACAGACCCCGAACACTGAAGCTTTCTTT
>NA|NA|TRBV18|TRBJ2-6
CASSPRDLGVGANVLTF
TGTGCCAGCTCACCGAGGGATCTCGGGGTTGGGGCCAACGTCCTGACTTTC
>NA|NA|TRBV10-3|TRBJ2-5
CAISDWGGWETQYF
TGTGCCATCAGTGATTGGGGGGGCTGGGAGACCCAGTACTTC
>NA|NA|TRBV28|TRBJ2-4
CASNPDLAKNIQYF
TGTGCCAGCAATCCTGACTTAGCCAAAAACATTCAGTACTTC
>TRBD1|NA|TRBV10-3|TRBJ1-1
CAISGRQGAGNTEAFF
TGTGCCATCAGTGGGCGACAGGGGGCAGGGAACACTGAAGCTTTCTTT
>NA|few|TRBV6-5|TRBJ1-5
CASSSSYSNQPQHF
TGTGCCAGCAGTTCTTCCTATAGCAATCAGCCCCAGCATTTT
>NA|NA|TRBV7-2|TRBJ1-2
CASSLDPGVNYGYTF
TGTGCCAGCAGCTTAGACCCAGGGGTGAACTATGGCTACACCTTC
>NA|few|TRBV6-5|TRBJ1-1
CASSFQGMNTEAFF
TGTGCCAGCAGTTTCCAGGGGATGAACACTGAAGCTTTCTTT
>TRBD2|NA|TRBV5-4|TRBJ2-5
CATGLAAPAGETQYF
TGTGCCACGGGACTAGCGGCTCCGGCCGGGGAGACCCAGTACTTC
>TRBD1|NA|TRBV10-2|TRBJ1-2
CASRRQGSGYTF
TGCGCCAGCAGGAGACAGGGTTCTGGCTACACCTTC
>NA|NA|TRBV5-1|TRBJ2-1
CASTESGSSGLNEQFF
TGCGCCAGCACCGAGTCGGGGTCTAGTGGGCTCAATGAGCAGTTCTTC
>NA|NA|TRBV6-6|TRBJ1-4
CASSYEATGEKLFF
TGTGCCAGCAGTTACGAGGCGACTGGTGAAAAACTGTTTTTT
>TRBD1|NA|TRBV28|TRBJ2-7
CASSTGTGSSYEQYF
TGTGCCAGCAGTACCGGGACAGGGAGCTCCTACGAGCAGTACTTC
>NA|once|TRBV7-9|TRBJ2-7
CASSRDTVYEQYF
TGTGCCAGCAGCAGGGACACCGTATACGAGCAGTACTTC
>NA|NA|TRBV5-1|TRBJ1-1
CASSPTERITEAFF
TGCGCCAGCAGCCCTACAGAGAGAATCACTGAAGCTTTCTTT
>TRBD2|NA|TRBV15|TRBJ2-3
CATRLPSGLVDTQYF
TGTGCCACCCGCCTCCCTAGCGGACTCGTGGATACGCAGTATTTT
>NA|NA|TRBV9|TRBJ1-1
CASSHEPNTEAFF
TGTGCCAGCAGCCACGAGCCGAACACTGAAGCTTTCTTT
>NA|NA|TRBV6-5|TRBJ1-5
CASSPDSSNQPQHF
TGTGCCAGCAGTCCCGACAGCAGCAATCAGCCCCAGCATTTT
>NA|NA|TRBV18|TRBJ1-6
CASSPRDAPHSPLHF
TGTGCCAGCTCACCGCGGGACGCCCCCCATTCACCCCTCCACTTT
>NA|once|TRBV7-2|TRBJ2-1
CASSLASRDEQFF
TGTGCCAGCAGCTTAGCCAGCCGGGATGAGCAGTTCTTC
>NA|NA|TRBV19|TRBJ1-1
CASSQGLNTEAFF
TGTGCCAGCTCACAGGGATTGAACACTGAAGCTTTCTTT
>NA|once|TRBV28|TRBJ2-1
CASREQGGGSYNEQFF
TGTGCCAGCAGAGAACAGGGTGGGGGCTCCTACAATGAGCAGTTCTTC
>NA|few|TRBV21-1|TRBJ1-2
CASSSGRGHLNYGYTF
TGTGCCAGCAGCTCGGGCAGGGGCCATCTCAACTATGGCTACACCTTC
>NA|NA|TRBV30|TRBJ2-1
CAWRGAKRLSSYNEQFF
TGTGCCTGGAGGGGAGCCAAACGTCTTAGCTCCTACAATGAGCAGTTCTTC
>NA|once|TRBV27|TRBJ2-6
CASSFFQTSPSGANVLTF
TGTGCCAGCAGTTTCTTTCAGACAAGTCCCTCTGGGGCCAACGTCCTGACTTTC